This TCR beta chain was sequenced during a study of T-cell reconstitution after alpha-beta-depleted transplantation in children. This clonotype was observed at least ten times. Mismatch with germline at one junction end may stem from a read error. Unique molecular identifiers were incorporated into the prepared TCRbeta library. TCRdb called the PCR reads again in MiXCR, with one record for every CDR3 protein. The table shows 600,000 to 700,000 distinct CDR3 sequences, with around 17% occurring only once. Per germline, CDR1 SGHRS and CDR2 YFSETQ. The CDR3 spans 14 residues. The receptor comes from a human donor who donated a stem cell graft to a child with acute myeloid leukemia. The gene calls are TRBV5-1 and TRBJ2-2; D not resolved. Sequences were derived from PBMCs from the stem cell graft donor, sampled from the stem cell graft. CDR3 sequence reads: CASSLGSNTGELFF. DNA of the CDR3: TGTGCCAGCAGCCTGGGATCGAACACCGGGGAGCTGTTTTTT.